The 4 T cell receptor beta chains given below trace back to one sample, sequenced in a study of OX40 agonist ivuxolimab in advanced cancers. Libraries were prepared by immunoSEQ multiplex PCR; TCRdb keeps only in-frame clonotypes and omits some of them. The table lists 55,000 to 65,000 clones, approximately 80% of them singletons. The input for sequencing was CD4+ or CD8+ T cells sorted from blood, taken in a trial of the OX40 agonist ivuxolimab. These receptors were collected from an adult with an advanced solid tumor such as melanoma, head and neck, liver or kidney cancer.

The chain is built from TRBV5-1 and TRBJ1-3, with 8 bases aligning to TRBD1. V lost 4 bases and J lost 2; bases outside the gene matches: 17. The CDR3 has 19 amino acids. Germline V gene lookup returns CDR1 SGHRS and CDR2 YFSETQ. As DNA, the CDR3 is TGCGCCAGCAGCCCCTGGACAGGGAAAACCTCCACTGCTGGAAACACCATATATTTT. Its translation is CASSPWTGKTSTAGNTIYF. The full variable domain, with the rest looked up from reference TRBV5-1 and TRBJ1-3, is KAGVTQTPRYLIKTRGQQVTLSCSPISGHRSVSWYQQTPGQGLQFLFEYFSETQRNKGNFPGRFSGRQFSNSRSEMNVSTLELGDSALYLCASSPWTGKTSTAGNTIYFGEGSWLTVV.

The chain carries TRBV28 and TRBJ2-2, with D perhaps being TRBD1 or TRBD2 (6 bases each). This CDR3 is 16 amino acids long. Trimming removed 4 bases at V and 0 bases at J, with 12 bases between. From germline, CDR1 is MDHEN and CDR2 SYDVKM. CDR3 amino acids: CASSYSGATNTGELFF. The CDR3 DNA is TGTGCCAGCAGTTATTCGGGGGCCACGAACACCGGGGAGCTGTTTTTT.

This chain connects TRBV6-5 to TRBJ2-1, with 8 bases lining up with TRBD1. This CDR3 is 15 amino acids long. CDR1 is MNHEY and CDR2 is SVGAGI in the germline V gene. V gave up 6 bases and J gave up 4 bases; unmatched junction bases: 8. The CDR3 DNA reads TGTGCCAGCAGCCGACAGGGGACGGGTTACAATGAGCAGTTCTTC. Translated: CASSRQGTGYNEQFF.

As regards this clone: The same CDR3 arises from other DNA sequences in this sample as well. The genes are TRBV18 and TRBJ2-5; D is undetermined. There are 13 residues in the CDR3. Germline V gene data show CDR1 as KGHSH and CDR2 as LQKENI. V was shortened by 3 bases and J by 3 bases, with 8 bases between the two germline ends. The CDR3 bases are TGTGCCAGCTCACCCCAATGGGAAGAGACCCAGTACTTC. Encoded protein: CASSPQWEETQYF.